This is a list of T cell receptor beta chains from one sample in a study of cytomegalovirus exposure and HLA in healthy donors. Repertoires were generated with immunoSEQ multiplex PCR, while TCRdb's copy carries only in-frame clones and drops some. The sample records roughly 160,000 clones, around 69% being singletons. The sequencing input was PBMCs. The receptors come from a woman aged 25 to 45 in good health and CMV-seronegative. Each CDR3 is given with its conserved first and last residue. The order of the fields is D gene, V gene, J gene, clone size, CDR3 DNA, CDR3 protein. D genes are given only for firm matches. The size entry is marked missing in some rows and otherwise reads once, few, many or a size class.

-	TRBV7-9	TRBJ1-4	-	TGTTCCAGCAGCTTAGGAGGGGAAAAACTGTTTTTT	CSSSLGGEKLFF
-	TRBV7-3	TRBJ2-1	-	TGTGCCAGCAGCCCCGGGAGTTACAATGAGCAGTTCTTC	CASSPGSYNEQFF
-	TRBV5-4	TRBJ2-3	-	TGTGCCAGCAGCTTGTATTTTTCTAGCACAGATACGCAGTATTTT	CASSLYFSSTDTQYF
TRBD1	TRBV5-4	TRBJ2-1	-	TGTGCCAGCAGCCGCCGGGACAGAGGGGATGAGCAGTTCTTC	CASSRRDRGDEQFF
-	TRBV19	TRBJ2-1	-	TGTGCCAGTAGTATCCCCGAGACTTCCTACAATGAGCAGTTCTTC	CASSIPETSYNEQFF
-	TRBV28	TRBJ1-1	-	TGTGCCAGCAGTTTAGTAAGCGCGCTTTGGTTGGCTTTCTTT	CASSLVSALWLAFF
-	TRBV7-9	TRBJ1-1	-	TGTGCCAGCACCCCAGGGCGGGAAGCTTTCTTT	CASTPGREAFF
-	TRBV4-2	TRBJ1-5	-	TGTGCCAGCAGCCGGGAGGCGGGGGGCAATCAGCCCCAGCATTTT	CASSREAGGNQPQHF
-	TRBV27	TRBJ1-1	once	TGTGCCAGCAGAGACAGTACGGTTACTGAAGCTTTCTTT	CASRDSTVTEAFF
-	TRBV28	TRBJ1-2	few	TGTGCCAGCAGCCCAGCGGGGACGGAGCGATATGGCTACACCTTC	CASSPAGTERYGYTF
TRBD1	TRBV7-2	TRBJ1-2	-	TGTGCCAGCAGCTCCACGGGACAGGGGGCGGGCTACACCTTC	CASSSTGQGAGYTF
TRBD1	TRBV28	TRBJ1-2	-	TGTGCCAGCAGAACACCCGTAGGACAGGGAGATGGCTACACCTTC	CASRTPVGQGDGYTF
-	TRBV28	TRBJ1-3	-	TGTGCCAGCAGTTTTTACAGGCTAATAGTAGGAAACACCATATATTTT	CASSFYRLIVGNTIYF
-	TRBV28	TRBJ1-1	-	TGTGCCAGCAGTTTATCGGTAGAGGGATCTTTCTTT	CASSLSVEGSFF
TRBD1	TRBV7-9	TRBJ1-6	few	TGTGCCAGCAGCCAAACAGGGGGGGATTCACCCCTCCACTTT	CASSQTGGDSPLHF
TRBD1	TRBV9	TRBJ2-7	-	TGTGCCAGCAGCCCCCCCCGGGACAGGCTATATTCCCTACGAGGGGAGTACTTC	CASSPPRDRLYSLRGEYF
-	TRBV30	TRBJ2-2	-	TGTGCCTGGAGACAGATCACCCAGGGGAACACCGGGGAGCTGTTTTTT	CAWRQITQGNTGELFF
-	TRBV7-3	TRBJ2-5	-	TGTGCCAGCGGAAGGGACTCCCAAGAGACCCAGTACTTC	CASGRDSQETQYF
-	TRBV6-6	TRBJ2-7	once	TGTGCCAGCAGTCACGGGATTTCCTACGAGCAGTACTTC	CASSHGISYEQYF
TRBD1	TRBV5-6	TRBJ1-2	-	TGTGCCAGCAGCCCGCCGGGACAGTCTAACTATGGCTACACCTTC	CASSPPGQSNYGYTF
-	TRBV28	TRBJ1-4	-	TGTGCCAGCAGAGACAGGTCTAGTGAAAAACTGTTTTTT	CASRDRSSEKLFF
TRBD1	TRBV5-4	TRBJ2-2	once	TGTGCCAGCAGCCCCGGGACAGAGAACACCGGGGAGCTGTTTTTT	CASSPGTENTGELFF
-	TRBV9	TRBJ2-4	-	TGTGCCAGCAGCGTAGGGGCAGGGGATTGGGGCATTCAGTACTTC	CASSVGAGDWGIQYF
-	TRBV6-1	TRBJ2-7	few	TGTGCCAGCAGGGAAGACAGGTTCTACGAGCAGTACTTC	CASREDRFYEQYF
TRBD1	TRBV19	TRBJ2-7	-	TGTGCCAGTAGTATCGGGACAGGTACCTACGAGCAGTACTTC	CASSIGTGTYEQYF
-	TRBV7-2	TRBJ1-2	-	TGTGCCAGCAGCCCGACTAATCTTGGCTACACCTTC	CASSPTNLGYTF
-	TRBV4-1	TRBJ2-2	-	TGCGCCAGCAGCCGGATGGGCGGGGGCTCCGGGGAGCTGTTTTTT	CASSRMGGGSGELFF
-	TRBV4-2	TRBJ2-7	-	TGTGCCAGCAGCCAAGGGTGGGGCCAGCGCTACGAGCAGTACTTC	CASSQGWGQRYEQYF
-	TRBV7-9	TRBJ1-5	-	TGTGCCAGCAGCCTAGGCTATAGCAATCAGCCCCAGCATTTT	CASSLGYSNQPQHF
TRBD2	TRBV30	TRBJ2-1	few	TGTGCCTTAGCGGGCTTCCGGGACGACTACAATGAGCAGTTCTTC	CALAGFRDDYNEQFF
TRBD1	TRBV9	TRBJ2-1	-	TGTGCCAGCAGCGTCACTGCAACCGGGACAGGGGTCATTGAGCAGTTCTTC	CASSVTATGTGVIEQFF
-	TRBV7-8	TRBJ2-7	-	TGTGCCAGCAGCTTAGTATCCTACGAGCAGTACTTC	CASSLVSYEQYF
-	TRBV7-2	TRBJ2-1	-	TGTGCCAGCAGTTGGGGGGTCAGAGAGCAGTTCTTC	CASSWGVREQFF
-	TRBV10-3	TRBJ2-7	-	TGTGCCATAACCGAGGGTAGGGTAGACGAGCAGTACTTC	CAITEGRVDEQYF
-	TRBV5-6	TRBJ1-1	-	TGTGCCAGCAGCTTGACGGCGGACACTGAAGCTTTCTTT	CASSLTADTEAFF
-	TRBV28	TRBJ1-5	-	TGTGCCAGCAGTTTACCTAATAAGCCCCAGCATTTT	CASSLPNKPQHF
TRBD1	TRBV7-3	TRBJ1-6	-	TGTGTCAGCTCCCAGGGGGGACAGAGGAATTCACCCCTCCACTTT	CVSSQGGQRNSPLHF
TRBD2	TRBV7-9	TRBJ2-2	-	TGTGCCAGCAGCTTAGACGGACTAGTCGGGGAGCTGTTTTTT	CASSLDGLVGELFF
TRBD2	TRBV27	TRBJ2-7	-	TGTGCCAGCAGTCCCGGGACTAGCGGCCTCTACGAGCAGTACTTC	CASSPGTSGLYEQYF